The clone carrying this TCR beta chain was seen only a few times. The source of the sample is a study of T cells in Graves' hyperthyroidism and ophthalmopathy. There are 15 residues in the CDR3. Deletions cut 6 bases from V and 2 bases from J, with 16 bases between. Germline CDR1 and CDR2: LNHDA and SQIVND (reference sequence). Authors of the study amplified TCR beta CDR3 regions from RNA transcripts. Researchers ran a first-round RT-PCR on the TCR CDR3 using the HTBI primer set. TCRdb re-derived calls from the multiplex PCR reads in MiXCR, one entry per CDR3 protein. The sample consists of around 280,000 distinct CDR3 sequences, roughly 15% of them appearing once.

The receptor's source is a woman between 35 and 50 years old with Graves' hyperthyroidism. Sequenced: blood. V is TRBV19 and J is TRBJ1-2; D is uncertain. The CDR3 reads CASSLPGQPNYGYTF. DNA for the CDR3: TGTGCCAGTAGCCTGCCGGGTCAGCCGAACTATGGCTACACCTTC.